A single sample is the source of the 31 T cell receptor beta chains below, sequenced in a study of cytomegalovirus exposure and HLA in healthy donors. PCR used 60 Vbeta primers and 13 Jbeta primers. Generated by immunoSEQ multiplex PCR, the TCRdb table keeps only in-frame clones and is missing some. The sample contains around 130,000 clones, 74% of which appear only once. The source material was PBMCs. All receptors come from a man aged 40-49 years in good health and CMV-seropositive.

This clone has just one count. This chain joins TRBV5-6 and TRBJ2-7; D unresolved. V lost 0 bases to trimming and J lost 5 bases, with 18 bases between them. CDR1 and CDR2 (germline): SGHDT, YYEEEE. There are 16 residues in the CDR3. CDR3 nucleotides: TGTGCCAGCAGCTTGGCCCTAACGGTAGCAGAGGACGAGCAGTACTTC. Its translation: CASSLALTVAEDEQYF.

This clone has only one observation. The genes are TRBV6-5 and TRBJ1-5; 8 positions match TRBD1. The germline gives CDR1 MNHEY, CDR2 SVGAGI. V shed 5 bases and J 0 bases; nucleotides not matched to a gene: 3. The CDR3 has 15 residues. CDR3 region: CASSNRGSSNQPQHF. The CDR3 DNA follows: TGTGCCAGCAGTAACAGGGGGAGTAGCAATCAGCCCCAGCATTTT.

This chain links TRBV27 with TRBJ2-1; maybe TRBD2 (6 bases). Germline-derived CDR1 and CDR2 are MNHEY and SMNVEV (reference sequence). Trimming took off 5 bases at V and 4 bases at J, with 18 bases between the two ends. This CDR3 contains 16 residues. The CDR3 nucleotides read TGTGCCAGCAGTCCTAAAACGGGGGTACGATACAATGAGCAGTTCTTC. Translating gives CASSPKTGVRYNEQFF.

This clone was observed a few times. The chain is built from TRBV7-6 and TRBJ2-1; D is uncertain. CDR1 is SGHVS and CDR2 is FNYEAQ in the germline V gene. Trimming removed 5 bases at V and 0 bases at J, with 11 bases between. CDR3 size: 15 residues. DNA of the CDR3: TGTGCCAGCAGCCCCACAGTGAGCTCCTACAATGAGCAGTTCTTC. It translates to CASSPTVSSYNEQFF.

V is TRBV5-1 and J is TRBJ2-7; TRBD1 might be the D (6 bases). The CDR3 loop spans 15 amino acids. With 1 base removed from V and 0 bases from J, the gap between germline ends came to 11 bases. Germline lookup yields CDR1 SGHRS and CDR2 YFSETQ. In DNA, the CDR3 is TGCGCCAGCAGCTTGATCGACAGGACCTCCTACGAGCAGTACTTC. Translating gives CASSLIDRTSYEQYF.

The chain employs TRBV5-1 and TRBJ1-1; 7 bases map to TRBD1. In germline, CDR1 is SGHRS, CDR2 YFSETQ. CDR3 length equals 16 residues. Losses at the gene ends were 3 bases for V and 6 bases for J; bases not matched to a gene: 14. In nucleotides, the CDR3 is TGCGCCAGCAGCTCGGGGGCGGACAGGATGGGCGCTGAAGCTTTCTTT. It specifies CASSSGADRMGAEAFF.

The chain links TRBV10-1 to TRBJ2-2; D gene ambiguous. CDR1 WNHNN and CDR2 SYGVQD come from the germline V gene (reference sequence). CDR3 length: 12 amino acids. V was shortened by 6 bases and J by 4 bases, with 6 bases between the two germline ends. The CDR3 DNA sequence: TGCGCCAGCAGAACAGCCACCGGGGAGCTGTTTTTT. This sequence encodes CASRTATGELFF.

This clone was picked up a small number of times. The CDR3 loop reads CASSFLSGTDTQYF. The CDR3 nucleotides are TGTGCCAGCAGTTTTTTATCCGGCACAGATACGCAGTATTTT. V is TRBV28 and J is TRBJ2-3; D remains ambiguous. The V end was cut by 3 bases, the J end by 1 base, with 8 bases between. The CDR3 consists of 14 residues. CDR1 is MDHEN, CDR2 SYDVKM, per germline. Drawing the rest from reference TRBV28 and TRBJ2-3, the complete variable domain is DVKVTQSSRYLVKRTGEKVFLECVQDMDHENMFWYRQDPGLGLRLIYFSYDVKMKEKGDIPEGYSVSREKKERFSLILESASTNQTSMYLCASSFLSGTDTQYFGPGTRLTVL.

The chain has TRBV5-1 and TRBJ2-2; D unresolved. The CDR3 contains 15 residues. Germline CDR1 reads SGHRS; CDR2 reads YFSETQ. V was clipped by 2 bases and J by 4 bases, with 12 bases between them. For the CDR3, the DNA is TGCGCCAGCAGCTTTGACACAGATCCCACCGGGGAGCTGTTTTTT. Translating gives CASSFDTDPTGELFF.

This chain joins TRBV11-2 and TRBJ1-2; 11 bases agree with TRBD1. CDR3 size: 15 residues. Trimming took 5 bases from V and 7 from J; bases not matched to a gene: 9. The germline V gene encodes CDR1 SGHAT and CDR2 FQNNGV. The CDR3 DNA follows: TGTGCCAGCAGCAGAAACCGGGACAGGGGGACTGGCTACACCTTC. Protein product: CASSRNRDRGTGYTF.

This chain joins TRBV7-8 and TRBJ2-7; 10 bases are a match to TRBD2. The germline V gene has CDR1 SGHVS and CDR2 FQNEAQ. The CDR3 is 15 amino acids. The V and J ends lost 5 bases and 6 bases, in that order; junction bases with no gene match: 10. The CDR3 bases are TGTGCCAGCAGCGCCCAGCGGGGGGGCAAGAGCGAGCAGTACTTC. This encodes CASSAQRGGKSEQYF. The full variable domain, with the rest looked up from reference TRBV7-8 and TRBJ2-7, is GAGVSQSPRYKVAKRGQDVALRCDPISGHVSLFWYQQALGQGPEFLTYFQNEAQLDKSGLPSDRFFAERPEGSVSTLKIQRTQQEDSAVYLCASSAQRGGKSEQYFGPGTRLTVT.

This clone was counted only a few times. V and J are TRBV7-9 and TRBJ2-1; D is ambiguous. V was shortened by 7 bases and J by 0 bases, with 25 bases between the two germline ends. This CDR3 is 19 amino acids long. Germline V CDR1 and CDR2: SEHNR, FQNEAQ (reference sequence). DNA of the CDR3: TGTGCCAGCACCCCTGGCCCCGGGTCCCATTTGGGCTCCTACAATGAGCAGTTCTTC. Encoded protein: CASTPGPGSHLGSYNEQFF.

The rearrangement joins TRBV5-1 to TRBJ2-1; TRBD2 aligns across 13 bases. The length of the CDR3 is 17 residues. From germline, CDR1 is SGHRS and CDR2 YFSETQ. J was trimmed by 10 bases and V by 0 bases; bases with no gene match: 10. DNA of the CDR3: TGCGCCAGCAGCTTGGAGGTGACTAGCGGGAGGCCGGGGGAGCAGTTCTTC. Its protein product is CASSLEVTSGRPGEQFF.

This rearrangement joins TRBV7-9 to TRBJ2-7; TRBD1 matches at 9 bases. Germline lookup yields CDR1 SEHNR and CDR2 FQNEAQ (reference sequence). This CDR3 contains 16 residues. Trimming removed 0 bases from V and 6 bases from J; junction bases left unmatched: 9. CDR3 in DNA: TGTGCCAGCAGCTTAGCCGCTGCACAGGGGGCTTTCGAGCAGTACTTC. This codes for CASSLAAAQGAFEQYF.

This clone was picked up one time. V is TRBV18 and J is TRBJ2-7; D might be TRBD1 (5 bases). The CDR3 totals 14 residues. With 3 bases removed from V and 0 bases from J, the gap between germline ends came to 9 bases. Germline V CDR1 and CDR2: KGHSH, LQKENI. In nucleotides, the CDR3 is TGTGCCAGCTCACCCAAGGACAACTCCTACGAGCAGTACTTC. This translates into CASSPKDNSYEQYF.

The V call is TRBV9, the J call TRBJ1-2; D unresolved. Germline values: CDR1 SGDLS, CDR2 YYNGEE. Trimming took off 4 bases at V and 4 bases at J, with 17 bases between the two ends. This CDR3 is 15 amino acids long. This chain's CDR3 is CASSPQDGGRYGYTF. The CDR3 DNA is TGTGCCAGCAGCCCGCAAGATGGAGGGCGCTATGGCTACACCTTC.

The chain has TRBV6-6 and TRBJ1-5; D may be TRBD1 (6 bases). There are 13 residues in the CDR3. CDR1 is MNHNY, CDR2 SVGAGI, per germline (reference sequence). V lost 2 bases and J 5 bases, leaving 7 bases between the germline ends. The CDR3 loop reads CASSYKGDQPQHF. DNA for the CDR3: TGTGCCAGCAGTTACAAGGGGGATCAGCCCCAGCATTTT.

This chain uses TRBV19 with TRBJ2-5, with D possibly being TRBD1 (6 bases). The CDR3 contains 16 residues. V lost 1 base to trimming and J lost 0 bases, with 12 bases between them. Germline CDR1 reads LNHDA; CDR2 reads SQIVND (reference sequence). Here the CDR3 reads CASSIVGTTYQETQYF. The DNA for the CDR3 is TGTGCCAGTAGTATAGTGGGGACAACGTACCAAGAGACCCAGTACTTC.

The gene calls are TRBV18 and TRBJ2-1, with a tentative D call TRBD1 (5 bases). This CDR3 spans 14 amino acids. Germline CDR1 KGHSH, CDR2 LQKENI. Trimming took 2 bases from V and 0 from J, leaving 5 bases between them. CDR3 sequence: CASSPDSSYNEQFF. CDR3 bases: TGTGCCAGCTCACCAGACAGCTCCTACAATGAGCAGTTCTTC.

V usage is TRBV5-1 and J usage is TRBJ2-5, with D possibly TRBD2 on 6 matching bases. The J call may be in error: the DNA end matches TRBJ2-7 better. The CDR3 runs 14 residues. The germline CDR1 and CDR2 sequences are SGHRS and YFSETQ. The CDR3, as DNA: TGCGCCAGCAGCACGGAGGGGAGTGGCTACGAGCAGTACTTC. Protein: CASSTEGSGYEQYF.

This rearrangement joins TRBV19 to TRBJ1-5; no clear D. The germline V and J ends were trimmed by 6 bases and 2 bases, with 14 bases remaining between them. The CDR3 runs 15 residues. CDR1 is LNHDA, CDR2 SQIVND, per germline (reference sequence). The CDR3 coding sequence is TGTGCCAGTAGCCTCAGAGGGAGAGGCAATCAGCCCCAGCATTTT. Protein: CASSLRGRGNQPQHF. The full variable domain, rest sourced from reference TRBV19 and TRBJ1-5, is DGGITQSPKYLFRKEGQNVTLSCEQNLNHDAMYWYRQDPGQGLRLIYYSQIVNDFQKGDIAEGYSVSREKKESFPLTVTSAQKNPTAFYLCASSLRGRGNQPQHFGDGTRLSIL.

This chain links TRBV6-6 with TRBJ2-5; D is possibly TRBD1 (6 bases). V dropped 5 bases and J dropped 1 base, with 11 bases sitting between them. The CDR3 is 14 amino acids. Germline-derived CDR1 and CDR2 are MNHNY and SVGAGI (reference sequence). For the CDR3, the DNA is TGTGCCAGCAGTCCCCGGACAGCCCAAGAGACCCAGTACTTC. It yields the protein CASSPRTAQETQYF.

Only one count was recorded for this clone. The chain links TRBV15 to TRBJ2-5; 11 bases line up with TRBD2. The V segment lost 1 base and the J segment 4 bases; nucleotides outside the gene matches: 2. Per the germline V gene, CDR1 is LNHNV and CDR2 is YYDKDF (reference sequence). The CDR3 sequence is 15 residues long. The CDR3 spells CATSRAGTSGETQYF. DNA for the CDR3: TGTGCCACCAGCAGAGCCGGGACTAGCGGAGAGACCCAGTACTTC.

The V call is TRBV21-1, the J call TRBJ2-1; the table's TRBD2 call for D was not verified on the DNA. TRBV21-1 is a pseudogene segment. The CDR3 loop spans 14 amino acids. CDR3 in amino acids: CATKSRGAYNEQFF. CDR3 coding DNA: TGTGCCACCAAAAGTCGGGGGGCCTACAATGAGCAGTTCTTC.

V is TRBV5-1 and J is TRBJ2-2; D unresolved. CDR1 SGHRS and CDR2 YFSETQ come from the germline V gene. The CDR3 is made up of 11 amino acids. The V gene lost 0 bases and the J gene lost 9 bases, with 3 bases spanning the gap. Here the CDR3 DNA reads TGCGCCAGCAGCTTGGCCAGGGAGCTGTTTTTT. It translates to CASSLARELFF.

V is TRBV6-4 and J is TRBJ2-5; TRBD2 is a possible D gene (5 bases). The germline V gene has CDR1 MRHNA and CDR2 SNTAGT. V shed 5 bases and J shed 5 bases, with 12 bases lying between them. The length of the CDR3 is 13 residues. CDR3 protein: CASSRTLGETQYF. Here the CDR3 DNA reads TGTGCCAGCAGTCGGACTCTTGGGGAGACCCAGTACTTC.

This chain joins TRBV11-2 and TRBJ2-4; no definite D call. Trimming removed 0 bases at V and 0 bases at J, with 9 bases between. The CDR3 has 16 residues. Germline CDR1 and CDR2: SGHAT and FQNNGV. The CDR3 DNA is TGTGCCAGCAGCTTAGACCCCGGGTTAGCCAAAAACATTCAGTACTTC. Translated: CASSLDPGLAKNIQYF.

V gene TRBV7-9 combines with J gene TRBJ1-4; 7 nucleotides agree with TRBD1. After removal of 2 bases from V and 3 bases from J, the junction contained 3 bases not matched to a gene. The V gene's germline CDR1 is SEHNR and CDR2 FQNEAQ (reference sequence). The CDR3 is 15 residues long. CDR3 nucleotides: TGTGCCAGCAGCTTACCGGGACAGCCTAATGAAAAACTGTTTTTT. This codes for CASSLPGQPNEKLFF.

This clone was counted a single time. The chain uses TRBV29-1 and TRBJ2-7; 9 nucleotides align to TRBD1. Germline CDR1 reads SQVTM; CDR2 reads ANQGSEA. The CDR3 length is 13 residues. V lost 5 bases and J lost 6; bases outside the gene matches: 8. The CDR3 bases are TGCAGCGTTACCACAGGGGGCGAAAGCGAGCAGTACTTC. It specifies CSVTTGGESEQYF.

The rearrangement links TRBV5-1 to TRBJ1-1, with 11 bases identical to TRBD1. V gave up 2 bases and J gave up 5 bases; unmatched junction bases: 11. Looked up from germline, CDR1 is SGHRS and CDR2 is YFSETQ. The CDR3 is made up of 17 amino acids. CDR3 sequence reads: CASSFSNLGTGGTEAFF. CDR3 nucleotides: TGCGCCAGCAGCTTCTCAAATTTGGGGACAGGGGGGACTGAAGCTTTCTTT.

This clone was counted a single time. The genes are TRBV5-1 and TRBJ1-1; a possible D gene is TRBD1 (5 bases). Deletions cut 4 bases from V and 8 bases from J, with 12 bases between. There are 12 residues in the CDR3. Germline V CDR1 and CDR2: SGHRS, YFSETQ. The chain's CDR3 is CASSRDSSEAFF. The CDR3 DNA follows: TGCGCCAGCAGCCGTGACAGTTCCGAAGCTTTCTTT.